This TCR beta chain was recorded in a study of cytomegalovirus exposure and HLA in healthy donors. Study outcomes and limitations: The authors later found TCR association rates varying by HLA locus, with DRB1 most and HLA-C fewest. Most TCR beta V segments were productive about 90% or about 30% of the time in an earlier analysis. Among immune exposure information, only CMV serostatus was available.

The PCR contained 60 Vbeta and 13 Jbeta primers. Libraries were prepared by immunoSEQ multiplex PCR; TCRdb keeps only in-frame clonotypes and omits some of them. The table lists 200,000 to 250,000 clones. The CDR3 totals 12 residues. Germline V gene data show CDR1 as WSHSY and CDR2 as SAAADI. Trimming at V came to 5 bases and at J to 8 bases, leaving 4 bases not matched to a gene. On this clone: Its antigen is not known.

The source material was PBMCs. The sequence was obtained from a woman aged 25 to 39 in good health and CMV-seropositive. This rearrangement joins TRBV10-2 to TRBJ2-3, with 7 bases matching TRBD2. The CDR3 sequence is CASSTRLATQYF. The CDR3 DNA sequence: TGCGCCAGCAGTACTAGACTAGCTACGCAGTATTTT.